This T cell receptor beta chain was identified in a study of shared clonotypes between healthy human individuals. Study-wide points: Some clonotypes were shared by all four sorted-subset donors, while others were not shared. The non-shared ones had lower generation probabilities than the shared ones. Tissue TCR repertoires likely differ from these blood-only repertoires.

Germline CDR1 and CDR2: MDHEN and SYDVKM. This CDR3 spans 12 amino acids. Trimming pared 6 bases from V and 4 bases from J, leaving 10 bases between. The assay was run at deep level. Repertoires were generated with immunoSEQ multiplex PCR, while TCRdb's copy carries only in-frame clones and drops some. Of about 600,000 clones in the sample, less than 98% were seen once. This clone was detected only a few times. The antigen remains unidentified. The sample contains more than one DNA sequence encoding this CDR3. The chain joins TRBV28 to TRBJ2-7; D gene ambiguous. The sequence derives from a woman in her 30s in good health. What was sequenced was naive CD4+ T cells sorted from blood. This sample's subset: CD45RA+ positively selected. Here the CDR3 DNA reads TGTGCCAGCAGCCCGCTGTCTTACGAGCAGTACTTC. Translated, it gives CASSPLSYEQYF.